One and the same sample provided the 18 T cell receptor beta chains below, sequenced in a study of T cells in Graves' hyperthyroidism and ophthalmopathy. RNA transcripts yielded amplified TCR beta CDR3 regions. The primer set for the first-round RT-PCR of the TCR CDR3 was HTBI. TCRdb passed the multiplex PCR reads through MiXCR, listing each CDR3 protein once. The sample includes about 200,000 distinct CDR3 sequences, roughly 17% seen only once; the top ten take approximately 56%. Input material: blood. Source of these receptors: a woman aged 50 to 60 with Graves' hyperthyroidism.

As for this clonotype: A much larger clone is a single base away; this may be a read error. The chain recombines TRBV16 with TRBJ1-5, with TRBD1 identical over 7 bases. The CDR3 covers 15 residues. Looked up from germline, CDR1 is KGHSY and CDR2 is FQNENV. CDR3 protein: CVSSQGKGAGQPQHF. The DNA for the CDR3 is TGTGTCAGCAGCCAAGGAAAGGGGGCAGGTCAGCCCCAGCATTTT. Variable domain in full (rest from reference TRBV16 and TRBJ1-5): GEEVAQTPKHLVRGEGQKAKLYCAPIKGHSYVFWYQQVLKNEFKFLISFQNENVFDETGMPKERFSAKCLPNSPCSLEIQATKLEDSAVYFCVSSQGKGAGQPQHFGDGTRLSIL.

Many counts were recorded for this clonotype. This chain links TRBV5-1 with TRBJ2-1; D call uncertain. The CDR3 is made up of 13 amino acids. From germline, CDR1 is SGHRS and CDR2 YFSETQ. V was trimmed by 4 bases and J by 0 bases, leaving 5 bases between them. The CDR3 protein is CASSVDSYNEQFF. DNA for the CDR3: TGCGCCAGCAGCGTGGACTCCTACAATGAGCAGTTCTTC.

The gene calls are TRBV12-3 or TRBV12-4 and TRBJ2-2, with 7 bases identical to TRBD2. J lost 0 bases, V lost 6 bases, and 7 bases had no gene match. This CDR3 has 16 residues. The CDR3 DNA sequence: TGTGCCAGCAGCGATGTAGCGGGTCCGAACACCGGGGAGCTGTTTTTT. Residues: CASSDVAGPNTGELFF.

This clonotype was recorded at least ten times. The chain combines TRBV20-1 with TRBJ2-5; 11 nucleotides match TRBD1. The germline CDR1 and CDR2 sequences are DFQATT and SNEGSKA (reference sequence). The CDR3 spans 15 residues. V was pared by 1 base and J by 4 bases, with 5 bases of the junction left unmatched. The DNA of the CDR3 is TGCAGTGCTAGAGGGGACAGGGGGTATAGAGAGACCCAGTACTTC. This gives the protein CSARGDRGYRETQYF.

This clonotype occurred many times. This CDR3 is CASRPPGGVRYGYTF. Written as DNA, the CDR3 is TGTGCCAGCAGACCCCCTGGGGGAGTTCGCTATGGCTACACCTTC. The rearrangement links TRBV12-3 or TRBV12-4 to TRBJ1-2; TRBD1 might be the D (5 bases). Trimming pared 6 bases from V and 4 bases from J, leaving 18 bases between. The CDR3 consists of 15 residues.

This clonotype was seen a few times. CDR3 DNA: TGTGCCAGCAGTGACGCACAGGGTAAAACCGGGGAGCTGTTTTTT. This sequence encodes CASSDAQGKTGELFF. This chain uses TRBV6-1 with TRBJ2-2, with D possibly TRBD1 on 6 matching bases. The V end lost 3 bases, the J end lost 5 bases, and 13 bases lay between the germline ends. Germline lookup yields CDR1 MNHNS and CDR2 SASEGT. There are 15 residues in the CDR3.

Ten or more counts support this clonotype. The rearrangement links TRBV6-1 to TRBJ2-1, with TRBD1 identical over 7 bases. V trimming: 7 bases; J trimming: 0 bases; junction bases outside the gene matches: 6. This CDR3 region has 15 residues. Germline CDR1 reads MNHNS; CDR2 reads SASEGT. In nucleotides, the CDR3 is TGTGCCAGCAATGACGGGGACAGCTCCTACAATGAGCAGTTCTTC. Its protein is CASNDGDSSYNEQFF.

The sample holds many counts of this clonotype. The CDR3 DNA reads as TGTGCCAGCAGGGGGGACACCATCCAGGGGACAGATACGCAGTATTTT. Amino acids: CASRGDTIQGTDTQYF. The chain couples TRBV2 to TRBJ2-3, with D tentatively TRBD1 (6 bases). The CDR3 length is 16 residues. V was pared by 6 bases and J by 3 bases, with 19 bases between. Germline V gene lookup returns CDR1 SNHLY and CDR2 FYNNEI.

This clonotype has a count of ten or more. V is TRBV20-1 and J is TRBJ2-7, with 7 bases aligning to TRBD1. With 1 base clipped from V and 1 base from J, the junction kept 10 bases outside the gene matches. CDR1 is DFQATT, CDR2 SNEGSKA, per germline (reference sequence). The CDR3 sequence is 16 residues long. CDR3 amino acids: CSARGPLGTASYEQYF. The CDR3, as DNA: TGCAGTGCTAGAGGACCACTCGGGACAGCGTCCTACGAGCAGTACTTC.

This clonotype came up a few times. The gene calls are TRBV5-1 and TRBJ1-1; D is perhaps TRBD1 (5 bases). The germline V gene encodes CDR1 SGHRS and CDR2 YFSETQ. The CDR3 contains 14 residues. With 4 bases removed from V and 3 bases from J, the gap between germline ends came to 13 bases. The CDR3 loop reads CASSPISGDTEAFF. The CDR3 region has the DNA TGCGCCAGCAGCCCGATCTCGGGGGACACTGAAGCTTTCTTT.

The chain combines TRBV7-2 with TRBJ2-6; D unresolved. Germline loops: CDR1 SGHTA, CDR2 FQGNSA. The CDR3 extends over 12 amino acids. Written as DNA, the CDR3 is TGTGGCGCCTACTCTGGGGCCAACGTCCTGACTTTC. Translated, it gives CGAYSGANVLTF.

CDR3 residues: CSVVRDLDIQYF. CDR3 bases: TGCAGCGTTGTACGGGATTTGGACATTCAGTACTTC. The chain uses TRBV29-1 and TRBJ2-4, with a weak D call TRBD2 (5 bases). V shed 4 bases and J shed 8 bases, with 12 bases lying between them. Per germline, CDR1 SQVTM and CDR2 ANQGSEA. The CDR3 is 12 residues long.

This clonotype showed up just a few times. The genes are TRBV28 and TRBJ2-1; unclear D gene. The CDR3 totals 14 residues. The V gene's germline CDR1 is MDHEN and CDR2 SYDVKM. Trimming cost V 3 bases and J 6 bases, with 12 bases left between them. The DNA for the CDR3 is TGTGCCAGCAGTTTTCGGGCCCCTGCCAATGAGCAGTTCTTC. This gives the protein CASSFRAPANEQFF.

This clonotype was counted at least ten times. The chain combines TRBV3-1 with TRBJ1-1, with D hard to call. Germline V lookup: CDR1 LGHDT, CDR2 YNNKEL (reference sequence). The CDR3 runs to 15 residues. The germline V and J ends were trimmed by 0 bases and 0 bases, with 8 bases remaining between them. DNA of the CDR3: TGTGCCAGCAGCCAAGATCGGGCGGTGAACACTGAAGCTTTCTTT. Translating gives CASSQDRAVNTEAFF.

Turning to this clonotype: Compared with germline, one end of the junction differs, possibly owing to a read error. The chain employs TRBV11-3 and TRBJ2-3; 11 bases fit TRBD2. This CDR3 is built from 16 residues. Germline assignment: CDR1 SGHNT and CDR2 YENEEA. The CDR3 here is CAGSPRLAGPTDTQYF. CDR3 in DNA: TGTGCCGGCAGCCCCAGACTAGCGGGACCCACAGATACGCAGTATTTT.

V usage is TRBV7-9 and J usage is TRBJ2-2; 11 positions match TRBD1. The J segment lost 5 bases and the V segment lost 5 bases, leaving 7 bases of the junction unmatched. This CDR3 comprises 16 residues. Germline V lookup: CDR1 SEHNR, CDR2 FQNEAQ (reference sequence). The CDR3 DNA follows: TGTGCCAGCAGCCTCACCGGGACAGGGGGAACCGGGGAGCTGTTTTTT. It translates to CASSLTGTGGTGELFF.

This clonotype was detected ten times or more. The chain combines TRBV6-2 or TRBV6-3 with TRBJ1-1, with TRBD1 matching 9 bases. The CDR3 extends over 15 amino acids. Germline CDR1 MNHEY, CDR2 SVGEGT. With V trimmed by 6 bases and J by 10 bases, 15 bases remained unmatched. The CDR3 DNA follows: TGTGCCAGCAGCGCCGGGACAGGGACCCCGCGGCGAGCTTTCTTT. This translates into CASSAGTGTPRRAFF.

This clonotype was seen a handful of times. DNA for the CDR3: TGTGCCAGTTCAGAAACGAATTACGAGCAGTACTTC. Its protein is CASSETNYEQYF. The V call is TRBV28, the J call TRBJ2-7; D is uncertain. Trimming shortened V by 9 bases and J by 4 bases, and 13 bases separated the two germline ends. Germline-derived CDR1 and CDR2 are MDHEN and SYDVKM. The CDR3 has 12 residues. Combining the CDR3 with reference TRBV28 and TRBJ2-7 gives the whole variable domain DVKVTQSSRYLVKRTGEKVFLECVQDMDHENMFWYRQDPGLGLRLIYFSYDVKMKEKGDIPEGYSVSREKKERFSLILESASTNQTSMYLCASSETNYEQYFGPGTRLTVT.